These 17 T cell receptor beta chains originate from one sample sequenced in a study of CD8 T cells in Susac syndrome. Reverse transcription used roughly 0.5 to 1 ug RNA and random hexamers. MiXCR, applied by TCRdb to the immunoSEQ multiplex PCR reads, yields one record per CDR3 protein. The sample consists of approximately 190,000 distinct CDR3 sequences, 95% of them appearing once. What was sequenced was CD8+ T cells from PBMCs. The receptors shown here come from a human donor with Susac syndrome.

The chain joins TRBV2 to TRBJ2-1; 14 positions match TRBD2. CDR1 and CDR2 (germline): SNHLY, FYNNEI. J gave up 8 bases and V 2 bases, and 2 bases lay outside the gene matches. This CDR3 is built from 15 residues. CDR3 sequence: CASSERLAGGDEQFF. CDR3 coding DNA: TGTGCCAGCAGTGAAAGACTAGCGGGAGGGGATGAGCAGTTCTTC.

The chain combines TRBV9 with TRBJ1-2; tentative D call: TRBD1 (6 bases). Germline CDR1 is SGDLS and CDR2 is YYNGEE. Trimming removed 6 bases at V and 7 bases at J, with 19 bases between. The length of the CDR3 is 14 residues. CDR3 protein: CASTPSMGGGGYTF. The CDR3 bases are TGTGCCAGCACCCCCTCGATGGGGGGCGGTGGCTACACCTTC.

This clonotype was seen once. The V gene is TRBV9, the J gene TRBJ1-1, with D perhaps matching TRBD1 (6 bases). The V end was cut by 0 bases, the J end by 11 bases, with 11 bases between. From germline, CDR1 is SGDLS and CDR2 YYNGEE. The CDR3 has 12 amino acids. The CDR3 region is CASSVDAGAAFF. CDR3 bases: TGTGCCAGCAGCGTAGATGCAGGGGCGGCTTTCTTT.

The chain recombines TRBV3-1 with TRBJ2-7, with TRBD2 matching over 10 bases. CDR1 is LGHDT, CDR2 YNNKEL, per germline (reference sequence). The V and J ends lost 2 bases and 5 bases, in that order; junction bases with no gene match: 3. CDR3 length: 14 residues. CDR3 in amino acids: CASSQLLAGDEQYF. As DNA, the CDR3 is TGTGCCAGCAGCCAACTTCTAGCGGGAGACGAGCAGTACTTC.

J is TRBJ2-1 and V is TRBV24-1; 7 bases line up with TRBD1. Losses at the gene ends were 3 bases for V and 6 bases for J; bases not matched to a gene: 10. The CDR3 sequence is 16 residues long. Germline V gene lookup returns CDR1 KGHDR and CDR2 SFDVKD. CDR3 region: CATSDEGTERSNEQFF. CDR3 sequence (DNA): TGTGCCACCAGTGATGAGGGGACAGAAAGAAGCAATGAGCAGTTCTTC.

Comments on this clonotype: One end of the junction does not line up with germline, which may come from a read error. The CDR3 is CASSPRDGGSYNEQFF. In nucleotides, the CDR3 is TGTGCTAGCAGCCCCCGCGACGGGGGCTCCTACAATGAGCAGTTCTTC. V and J are TRBV7-7 and TRBJ2-1, with D maybe TRBD2 (6 bases). Germline V CDR1 and CDR2: SSHAT, FNYEAQ (reference sequence). The CDR3 is 16 amino acids.

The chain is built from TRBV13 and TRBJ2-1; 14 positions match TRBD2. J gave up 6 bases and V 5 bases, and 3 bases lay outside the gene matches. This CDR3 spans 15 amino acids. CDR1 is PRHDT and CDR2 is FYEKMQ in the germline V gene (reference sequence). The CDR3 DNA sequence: TGTGCCAGCAGCCGGGGGACTAGCGGGAGCAATGAGCAGTTCTTC. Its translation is CASSRGTSGSNEQFF.

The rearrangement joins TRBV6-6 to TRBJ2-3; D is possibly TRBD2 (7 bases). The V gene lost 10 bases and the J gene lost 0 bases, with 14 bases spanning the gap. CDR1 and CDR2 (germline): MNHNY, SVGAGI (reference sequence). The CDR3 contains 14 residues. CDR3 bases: TGTGCCACCAGGGAGGGGGTTAGCACAGATACGCAGTATTTT. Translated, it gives CATREGVSTDTQYF.

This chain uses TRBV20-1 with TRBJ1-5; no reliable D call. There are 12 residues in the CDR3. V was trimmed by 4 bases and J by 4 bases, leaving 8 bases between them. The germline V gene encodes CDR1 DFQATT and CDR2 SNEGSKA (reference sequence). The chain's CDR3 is CSAKRKNQPQHF. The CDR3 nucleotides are TGCAGTGCTAAACGTAAAAATCAGCCCCAGCATTTT.

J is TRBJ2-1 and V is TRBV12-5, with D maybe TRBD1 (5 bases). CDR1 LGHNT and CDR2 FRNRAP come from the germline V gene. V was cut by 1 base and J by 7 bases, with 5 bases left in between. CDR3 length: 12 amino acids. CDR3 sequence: CASGLGQNEQFF. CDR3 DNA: TGTGCTAGTGGTTTGGGACAGAATGAGCAGTTCTTC.

The chain's CDR3 is CATSRGSSYNEQFF. CDR3 coding DNA: TGTGCCACCTCCCGCGGGAGCTCCTACAATGAGCAGTTCTTC. The chain carries TRBV11-2 and TRBJ2-1, with 7 positions matching TRBD2. Germline V gene lookup returns CDR1 SGHAT and CDR2 FQNNGV. CDR3 length: 14 amino acids. V lost 10 bases, J lost 0 bases, and 6 bases stayed unmatched.

The CDR3 nucleotides read TGCAGCGTTGAGATACAGGGAAGCAATCAGCCCCAGCATTTT. Translation gives CSVEIQGSNQPQHF. The J gene is TRBJ1-5, the V gene TRBV29-1, with D possibly matching TRBD1 (6 bases). The CDR3 runs 14 residues. The germline V gene has CDR1 SQVTM and CDR2 ANQGSEA. V lost 3 bases, J lost 1 base, and 10 bases lay in between.

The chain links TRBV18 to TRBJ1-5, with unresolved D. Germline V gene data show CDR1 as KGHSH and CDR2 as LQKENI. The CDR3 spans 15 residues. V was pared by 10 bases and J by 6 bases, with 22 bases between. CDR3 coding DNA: TGTGCCACCAGTAGGGCCCCTGACGGGAGTCAGCCCCAGCATTTT. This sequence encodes CATSRAPDGSQPQHF.

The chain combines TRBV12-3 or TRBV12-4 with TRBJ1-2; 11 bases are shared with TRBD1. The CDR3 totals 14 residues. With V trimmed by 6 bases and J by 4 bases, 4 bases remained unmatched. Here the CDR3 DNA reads TGTGCCAGCAGGTGGACAGGGGGCCGCTATGGCTACACCTTC. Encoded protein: CASRWTGGRYGYTF.

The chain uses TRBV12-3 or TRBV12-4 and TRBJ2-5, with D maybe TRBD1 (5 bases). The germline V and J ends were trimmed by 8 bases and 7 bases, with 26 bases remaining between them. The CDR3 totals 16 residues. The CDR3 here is CASDRGANPRSGTQYF. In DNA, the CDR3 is TGTGCCAGCGATCGTGGGGCCAACCCCCGGTCGGGGACCCAGTACTTC.

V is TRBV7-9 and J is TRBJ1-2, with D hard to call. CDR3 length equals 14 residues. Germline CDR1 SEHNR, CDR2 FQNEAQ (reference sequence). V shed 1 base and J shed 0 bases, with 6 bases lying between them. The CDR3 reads CASSLDGPNYGYTF. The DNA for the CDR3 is TGTGCCAGCAGCTTAGATGGCCCTAACTATGGCTACACCTTC.

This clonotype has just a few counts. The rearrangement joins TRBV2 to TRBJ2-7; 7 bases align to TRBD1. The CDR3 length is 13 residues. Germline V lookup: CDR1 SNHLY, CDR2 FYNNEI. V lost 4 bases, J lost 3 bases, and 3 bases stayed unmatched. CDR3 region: CASSAQGVYEQYF. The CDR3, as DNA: TGTGCCAGCAGTGCTCAGGGGGTCTACGAGCAGTACTTC.